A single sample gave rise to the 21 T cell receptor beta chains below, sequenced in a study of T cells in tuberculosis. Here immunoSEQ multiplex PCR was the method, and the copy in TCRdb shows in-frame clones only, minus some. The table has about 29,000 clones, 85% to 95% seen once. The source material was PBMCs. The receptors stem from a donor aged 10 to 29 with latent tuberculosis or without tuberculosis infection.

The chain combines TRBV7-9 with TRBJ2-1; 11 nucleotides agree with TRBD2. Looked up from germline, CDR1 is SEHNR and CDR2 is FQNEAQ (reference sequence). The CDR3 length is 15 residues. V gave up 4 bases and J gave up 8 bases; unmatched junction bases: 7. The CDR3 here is CASSSTSGSFYEQFF. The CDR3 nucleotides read TGTGCCAGCAGCTCCACTAGCGGGAGCTTTTATGAGCAGTTCTTC.

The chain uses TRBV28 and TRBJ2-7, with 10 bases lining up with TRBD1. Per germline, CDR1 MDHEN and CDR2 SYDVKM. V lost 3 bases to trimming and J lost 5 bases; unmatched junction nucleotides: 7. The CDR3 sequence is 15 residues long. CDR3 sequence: CASSFPDRGSHEQYF. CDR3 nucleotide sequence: TGTGCCAGCAGTTTTCCGGACAGGGGGTCCCACGAGCAGTACTTC.

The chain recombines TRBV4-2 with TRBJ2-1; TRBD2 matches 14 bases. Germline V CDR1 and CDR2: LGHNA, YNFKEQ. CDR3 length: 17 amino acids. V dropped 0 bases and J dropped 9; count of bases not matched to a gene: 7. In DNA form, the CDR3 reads TGTGCCAGCAGCCAAGATATGACTAGCGGGAGGGCCAGTGAGCAGTTCTTC. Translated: CASSQDMTSGRASEQFF.

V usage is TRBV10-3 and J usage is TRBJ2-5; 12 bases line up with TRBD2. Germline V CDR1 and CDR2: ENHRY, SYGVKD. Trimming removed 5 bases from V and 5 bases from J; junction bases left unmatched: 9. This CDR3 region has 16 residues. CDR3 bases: TGTGCCATCAGTTCGTCGACTAGCGGGAGTGGGGAGACCCAGTACTTC. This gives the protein CAISSSTSGSGETQYF.

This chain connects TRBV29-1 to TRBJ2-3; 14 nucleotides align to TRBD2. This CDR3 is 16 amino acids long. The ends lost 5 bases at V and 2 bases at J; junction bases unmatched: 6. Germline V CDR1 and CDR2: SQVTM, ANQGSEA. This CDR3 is CSVQRLAGGSTDTQYF. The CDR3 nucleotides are TGCAGCGTTCAGAGACTAGCGGGGGGGTCCACAGATACGCAGTATTTT.

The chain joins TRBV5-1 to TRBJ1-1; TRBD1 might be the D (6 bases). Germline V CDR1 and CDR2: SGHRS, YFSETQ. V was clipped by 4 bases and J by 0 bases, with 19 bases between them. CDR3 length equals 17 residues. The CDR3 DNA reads TGCGCCAGCAGCCCGGGACACTCCTCTATCCTGAACACTGAAGCTTTCTTT. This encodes CASSPGHSSILNTEAFF.

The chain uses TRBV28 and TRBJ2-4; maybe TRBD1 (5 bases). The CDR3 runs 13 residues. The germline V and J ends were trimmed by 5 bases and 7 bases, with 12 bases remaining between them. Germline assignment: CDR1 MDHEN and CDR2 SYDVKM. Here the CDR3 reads CASSQRPGNIQYF. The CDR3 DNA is TGTGCCAGCAGTCAAAGACCAGGGAACATTCAGTACTTC.

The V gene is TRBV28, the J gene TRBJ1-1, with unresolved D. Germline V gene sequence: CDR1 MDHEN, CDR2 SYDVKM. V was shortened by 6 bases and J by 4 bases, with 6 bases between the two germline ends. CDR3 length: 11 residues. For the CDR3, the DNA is TGTGCCAGCAGGGACTTCACTGAAGCTTTCTTT. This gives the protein CASRDFTEAFF.

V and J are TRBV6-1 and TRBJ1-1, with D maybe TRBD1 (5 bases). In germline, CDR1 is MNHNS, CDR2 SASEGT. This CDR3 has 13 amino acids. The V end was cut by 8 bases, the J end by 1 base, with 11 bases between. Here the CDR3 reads CASGRQTNTEAFF. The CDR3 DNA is TGTGCCAGCGGTAGACAGACGAACACTGAAGCTTTCTTT.

CDR3 loop: CASSPGLVSYEQYF. CDR3 nucleotides: TGTGCCAGCTCACCGGGACTCGTTTCCTACGAGCAGTACTTC. V and J are TRBV18 and TRBJ2-7, with D maybe TRBD2 (6 bases). The CDR3 runs 14 residues. The ends were cut back, 3 bases at V and 1 base at J, with 10 bases in the middle. Looked up from germline, CDR1 is KGHSH and CDR2 is LQKENI.

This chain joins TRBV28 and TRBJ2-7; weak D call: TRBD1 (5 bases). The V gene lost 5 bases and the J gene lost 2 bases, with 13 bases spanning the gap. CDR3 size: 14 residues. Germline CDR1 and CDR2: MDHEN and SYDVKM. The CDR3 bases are TGTGCCAGCAGTCATAACGACAGTCCCTACGAGCAGTACTTC. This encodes CASSHNDSPYEQYF.

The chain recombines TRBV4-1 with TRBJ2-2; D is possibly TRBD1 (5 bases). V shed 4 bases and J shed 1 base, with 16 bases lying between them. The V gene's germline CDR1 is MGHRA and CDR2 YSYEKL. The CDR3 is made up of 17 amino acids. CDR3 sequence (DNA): TGCGCCAGCAGCCCCCGTCGGCTAGGGGAGAACACCGGGGAGCTGTTTTTT. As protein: CASSPRRLGENTGELFF.

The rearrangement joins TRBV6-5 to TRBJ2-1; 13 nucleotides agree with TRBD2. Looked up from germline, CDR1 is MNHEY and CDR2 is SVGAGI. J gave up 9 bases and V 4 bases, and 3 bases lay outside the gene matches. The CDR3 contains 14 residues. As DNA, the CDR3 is TGTGCCAGCAGTTTGGGACTAGCGGGGAGTGAGCAGTTCTTC. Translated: CASSLGLAGSEQFF.

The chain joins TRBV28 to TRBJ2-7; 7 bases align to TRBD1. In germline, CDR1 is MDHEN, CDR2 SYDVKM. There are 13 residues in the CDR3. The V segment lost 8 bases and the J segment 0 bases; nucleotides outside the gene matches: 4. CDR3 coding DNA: TGTGCCAGCTTCAGGGACAGCTCCTACGAGCAGTACTTC. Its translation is CASFRDSSYEQYF.

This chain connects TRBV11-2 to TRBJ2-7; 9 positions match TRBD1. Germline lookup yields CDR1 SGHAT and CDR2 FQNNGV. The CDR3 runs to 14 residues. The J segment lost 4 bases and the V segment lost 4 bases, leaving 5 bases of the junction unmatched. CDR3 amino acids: CASSYGTGTYEQYF. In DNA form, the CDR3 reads TGTGCCAGCAGCTATGGGACAGGGACTTACGAGCAGTACTTC.

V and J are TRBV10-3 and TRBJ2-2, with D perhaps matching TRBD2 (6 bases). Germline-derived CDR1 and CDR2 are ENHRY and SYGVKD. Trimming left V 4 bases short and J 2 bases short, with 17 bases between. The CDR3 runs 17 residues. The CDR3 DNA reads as TGTGCCATCAGTGTGTCTAGCGTGCGATTAAACACCGGGGAGCTGTTTTTT. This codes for CAISVSSVRLNTGELFF.

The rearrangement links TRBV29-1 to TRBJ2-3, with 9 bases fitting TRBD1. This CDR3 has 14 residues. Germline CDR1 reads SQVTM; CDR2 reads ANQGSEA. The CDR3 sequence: CTLRTGEGTDTQYF. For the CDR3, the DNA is TGCACCCTGAGGACAGGGGAAGGCACAGATACGCAGTATTTT.

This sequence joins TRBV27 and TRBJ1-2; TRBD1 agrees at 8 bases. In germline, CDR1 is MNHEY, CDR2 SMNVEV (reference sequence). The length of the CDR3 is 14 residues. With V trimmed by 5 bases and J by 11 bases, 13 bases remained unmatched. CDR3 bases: TGTGCCAGCAGTCTGGACAGGGAGGAGGAGGGGTACACCTTC. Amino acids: CASSLDREEEGYTF.

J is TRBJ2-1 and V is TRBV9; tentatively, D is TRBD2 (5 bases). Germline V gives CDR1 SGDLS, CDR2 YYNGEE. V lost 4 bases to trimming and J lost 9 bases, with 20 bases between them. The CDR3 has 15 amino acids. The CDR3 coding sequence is TGTGCCAGCAGCTTGAGAGGGTTGATGAACTTTGAGCAGTTCTTC. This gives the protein CASSLRGLMNFEQFF.

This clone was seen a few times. DNA of the CDR3: TGCGCCAGCGGTGACAGAGATAATTCACCCCTCCACTTT. Translation: CASGDRDNSPLHF. The V and J genes are TRBV5-1 and TRBJ1-6, with a weak D call TRBD1 (5 bases). Trimming cost V 7 bases and J 5 bases, with 10 bases left between them. The CDR3 is 13 residues long. The germline V gene encodes CDR1 SGHRS and CDR2 YFSETQ.

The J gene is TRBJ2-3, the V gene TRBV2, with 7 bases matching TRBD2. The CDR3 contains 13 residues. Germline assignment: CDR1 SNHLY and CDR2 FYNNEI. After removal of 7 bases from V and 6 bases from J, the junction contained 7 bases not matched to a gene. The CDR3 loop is CASIKAGLDTQYF. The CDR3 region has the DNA TGTGCCAGCATAAAAGCGGGGTTGGATACGCAGTATTTT.